This T cell receptor beta chain was sequenced for a study of T cell changes during pregnancy in multiple sclerosis. Assay: immunoSEQ multiplex PCR; the TCRdb copy retains only in-frame clones and omits some. Here the sample spans 90,000 or so clones, approximately 90% being singletons. V lost 1 base and J lost 5, with 15 bases in between. The CDR3 runs 16 residues. The V gene's germline CDR1 is LGHNA and CDR2 YSLEER. This sample comprised peripheral blood, obtained in the first trimester of pregnancy. The chain recombines TRBV4-3 with TRBJ2-1, with D unresolved. This clonotype was obtained from a female donor in good health, enrolled as a control in a pregnancy study. The CDR3 sequence is CASSQGPARFDNEQFF. The CDR3 coding sequence is TGCGCCAGCAGCCAAGGCCCGGCGCGGTTCGACAATGAGCAGTTCTTC.